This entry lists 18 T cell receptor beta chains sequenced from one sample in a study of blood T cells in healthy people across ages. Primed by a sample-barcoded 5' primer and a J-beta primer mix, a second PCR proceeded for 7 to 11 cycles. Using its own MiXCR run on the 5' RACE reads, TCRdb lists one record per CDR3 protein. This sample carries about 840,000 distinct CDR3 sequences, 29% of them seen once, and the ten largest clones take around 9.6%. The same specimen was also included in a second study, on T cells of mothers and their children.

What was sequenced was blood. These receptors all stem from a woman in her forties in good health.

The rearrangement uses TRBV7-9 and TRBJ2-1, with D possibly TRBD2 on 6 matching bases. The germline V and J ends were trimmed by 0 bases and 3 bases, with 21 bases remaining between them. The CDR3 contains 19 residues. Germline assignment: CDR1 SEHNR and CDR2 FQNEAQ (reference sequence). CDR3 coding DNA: TGTGCCAGCAGCTTAGCGATCGGGGGTTCGGGTCCCATCTACAATGAGCAGTTCTTC. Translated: CASSLAIGGSGPIYNEQFF.

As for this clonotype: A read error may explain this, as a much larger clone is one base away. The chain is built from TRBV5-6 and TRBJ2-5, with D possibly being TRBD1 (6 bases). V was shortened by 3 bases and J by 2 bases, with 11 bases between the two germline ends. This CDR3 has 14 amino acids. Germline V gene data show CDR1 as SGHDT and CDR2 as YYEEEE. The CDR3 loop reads CASSCQGRQETQYF. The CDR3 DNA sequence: TGTGCCAGCAGCTGCCAGGGGCGTCAAGAGACCCAGTACTTC. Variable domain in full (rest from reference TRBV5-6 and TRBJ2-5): DAGVTQSPTHLIKTRGQQVTLRCSPKSGHDTVSWYQQALGQGPQFIFQYYEEEERQRGNFPDRFSGHQFPNYSSELNVNALLLGDSALYLCASSCQGRQETQYFGPGTRLLVL.

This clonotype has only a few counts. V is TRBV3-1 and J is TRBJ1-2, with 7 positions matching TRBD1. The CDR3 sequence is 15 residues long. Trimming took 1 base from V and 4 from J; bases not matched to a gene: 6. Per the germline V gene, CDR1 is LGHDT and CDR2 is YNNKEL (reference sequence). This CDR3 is CASSQGSRGPYGYTF. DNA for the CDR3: TGTGCCAGCAGCCAAGGATCTAGGGGGCCCTATGGCTACACCTTC.

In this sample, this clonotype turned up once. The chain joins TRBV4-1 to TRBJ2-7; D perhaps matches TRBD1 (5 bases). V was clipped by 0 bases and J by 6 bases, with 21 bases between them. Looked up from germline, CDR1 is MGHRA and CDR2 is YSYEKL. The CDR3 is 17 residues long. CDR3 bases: TGCGCCAGCAGCCAAGATCCCCCCGCAGGGCGAAACAGCGAGCAGTACTTC. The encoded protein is CASSQDPPAGRNSEQYF.

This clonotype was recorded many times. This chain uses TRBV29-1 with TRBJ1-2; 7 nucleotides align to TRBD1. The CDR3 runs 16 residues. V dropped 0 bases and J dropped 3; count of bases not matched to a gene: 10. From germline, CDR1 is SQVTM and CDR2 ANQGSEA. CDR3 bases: TGCAGCGTTGAAGACTATCGGACAGGTGTCGACTATGGCTACACCTTC. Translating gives CSVEDYRTGVDYGYTF.

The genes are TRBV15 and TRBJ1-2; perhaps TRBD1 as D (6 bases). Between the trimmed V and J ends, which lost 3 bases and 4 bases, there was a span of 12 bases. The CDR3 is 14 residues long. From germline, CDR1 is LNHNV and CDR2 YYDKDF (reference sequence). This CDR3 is CATSRDRGGYGYTF. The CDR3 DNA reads TGTGCCACCAGCAGGGACAGAGGCGGCTATGGCTACACCTTC.

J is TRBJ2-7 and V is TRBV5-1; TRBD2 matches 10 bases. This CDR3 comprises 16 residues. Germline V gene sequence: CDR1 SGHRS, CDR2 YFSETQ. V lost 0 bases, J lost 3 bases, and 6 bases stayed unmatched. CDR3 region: CASSLDPGLASYEQYF. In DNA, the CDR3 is TGCGCCAGCAGCTTGGACCCGGGACTAGCGAGCTACGAGCAGTACTTC.

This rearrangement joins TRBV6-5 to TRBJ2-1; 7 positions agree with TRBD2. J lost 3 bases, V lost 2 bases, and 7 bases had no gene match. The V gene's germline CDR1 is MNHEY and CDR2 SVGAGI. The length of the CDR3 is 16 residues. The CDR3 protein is CASSYAGGVDYNEQFF. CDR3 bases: TGTGCCAGCAGTTACGCTGGGGGGGTGGACTACAATGAGCAGTTCTTC.

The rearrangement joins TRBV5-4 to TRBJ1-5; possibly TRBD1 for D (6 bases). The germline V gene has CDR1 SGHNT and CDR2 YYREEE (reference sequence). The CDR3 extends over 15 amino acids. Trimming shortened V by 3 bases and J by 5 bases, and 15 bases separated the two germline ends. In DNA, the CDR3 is TGTGCCAGCAGCTCGGGGGGGGCGCGAGATCAGCCCCAGCATTTT. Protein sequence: CASSSGGARDQPQHF.

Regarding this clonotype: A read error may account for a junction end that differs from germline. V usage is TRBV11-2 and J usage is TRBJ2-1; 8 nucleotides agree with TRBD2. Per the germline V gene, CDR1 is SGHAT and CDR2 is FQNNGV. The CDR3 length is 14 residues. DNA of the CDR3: TGTGCCGGCAGCCATAGCCGGGGGGGGCATGAGCAGTTCTTC. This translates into CAGSHSRGGHEQFF. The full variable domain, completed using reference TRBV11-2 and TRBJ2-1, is EAGVAQSPRYKIIEKRQSVAFWCNPISGHATLYWYQQILGQGPKLLIQFQNNGVVDDSQLPKDRFSAERLKGVDSTLKIQPAKLEDSAVYLCAGSHSRGGHEQFFGPGTRLTVL.

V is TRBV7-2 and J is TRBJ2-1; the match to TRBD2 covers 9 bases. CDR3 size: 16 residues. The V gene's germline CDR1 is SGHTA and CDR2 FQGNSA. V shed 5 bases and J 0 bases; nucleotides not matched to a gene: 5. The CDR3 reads CASSQRGGDSYNEQFF. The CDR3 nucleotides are TGTGCCAGCAGCCAACGCGGGGGGGACTCCTACAATGAGCAGTTCTTC.

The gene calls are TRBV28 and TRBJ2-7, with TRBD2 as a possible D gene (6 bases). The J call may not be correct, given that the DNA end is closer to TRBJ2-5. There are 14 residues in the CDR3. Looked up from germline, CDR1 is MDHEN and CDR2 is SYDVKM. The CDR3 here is CASSLRGVRGTQYF. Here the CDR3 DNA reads TGTGCCAGCAGTTTACGCGGGGTACGGGGGACCCAGTACTTC.

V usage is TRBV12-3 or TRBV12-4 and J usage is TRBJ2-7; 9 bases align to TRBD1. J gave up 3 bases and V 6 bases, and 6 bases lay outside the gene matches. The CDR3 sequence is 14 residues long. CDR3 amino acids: CASRGGQGDYEQYF. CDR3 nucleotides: TGTGCCAGCAGGGGGGGACAGGGTGACTACGAGCAGTACTTC.

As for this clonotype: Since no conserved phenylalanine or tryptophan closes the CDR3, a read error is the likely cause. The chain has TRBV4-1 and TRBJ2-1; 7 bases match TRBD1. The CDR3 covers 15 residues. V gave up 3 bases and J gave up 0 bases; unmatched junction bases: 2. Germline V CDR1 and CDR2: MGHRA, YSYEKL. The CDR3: CASSHRDSSYNEQFL. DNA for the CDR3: TGCGCCAGCAGCCACCGGGACAGCTCCTACAATGAGCAGTTCTTA.

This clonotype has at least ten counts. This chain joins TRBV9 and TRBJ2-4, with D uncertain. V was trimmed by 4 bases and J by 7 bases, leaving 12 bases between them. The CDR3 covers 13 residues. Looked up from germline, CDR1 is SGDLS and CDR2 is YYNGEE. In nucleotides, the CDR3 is TGTGCCAGCAGCCCAGAGGCTCCCAACATTCAGTACTTC. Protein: CASSPEAPNIQYF. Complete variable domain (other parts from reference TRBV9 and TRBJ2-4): DSGVTQTPKHLITATGQRVTLRCSPRSGDLSVYWYQQSLDQGLQFLIQYYNGEERAKGNILERFSAQQFPDLHSELNLSSLELGDSALYFCASSPEAPNIQYFGAGTRLSVL.

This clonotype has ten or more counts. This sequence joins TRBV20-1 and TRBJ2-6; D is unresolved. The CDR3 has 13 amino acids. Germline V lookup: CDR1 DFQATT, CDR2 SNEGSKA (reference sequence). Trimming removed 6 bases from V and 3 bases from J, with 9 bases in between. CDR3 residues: CSAGDGGANVLTF. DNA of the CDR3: TGCAGTGCGGGTGATGGTGGGGCCAACGTCCTGACTTTC.

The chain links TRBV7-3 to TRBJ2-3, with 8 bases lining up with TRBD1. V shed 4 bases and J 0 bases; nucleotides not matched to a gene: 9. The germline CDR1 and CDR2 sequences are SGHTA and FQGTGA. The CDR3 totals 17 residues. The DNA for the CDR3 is TGTGCCAGCAGCTCTCGTCAGGGGGCCCCCAGCACAGATACGCAGTATTTT. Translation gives CASSSRQGAPSTDTQYF.

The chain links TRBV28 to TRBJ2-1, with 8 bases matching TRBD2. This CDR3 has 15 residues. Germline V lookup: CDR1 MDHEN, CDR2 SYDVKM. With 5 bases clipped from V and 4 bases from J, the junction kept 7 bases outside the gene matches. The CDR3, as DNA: TGTGCCAGCAGTACGGGGGGGACTCTATACAATGAGCAGTTCTTC. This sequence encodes CASSTGGTLYNEQFF.